A single sample is the source of the 6 T cell receptor beta chains below, sequenced in a study of cytomegalovirus exposure and HLA in healthy donors. Both 60 Vbeta primers and 13 Jbeta primers went into the PCR. The repertoire was sequenced with immunoSEQ multiplex PCR; TCRdb's copy has only in-frame clones and lacks some. The table has some 150,000 clones, 82% seen once. The specimen sequenced was PBMCs. These receptors all come from a woman aged 45-65 years in good health and CMV-seropositive.

The V gene is TRBV9, the J gene TRBJ2-6, with TRBD1 identical over 8 bases. CDR1 and CDR2 (germline): SGDLS, YYNGEE. The CDR3 loop spans 17 amino acids. V gave up 4 bases and J gave up 2 bases; unmatched junction bases: 8. CDR3 coding DNA: TGTGCCAGCAGCACACGGGACAGGTTCGCTGGGGCCAACGTCCTGACTTTC. Protein product: CASSTRDRFAGANVLTF.

The CDR3 spells CASSQETPGQGPYEQYF. The CDR3 DNA sequence: TGCGCCAGCAGCCAAGAGACCCCCGGACAGGGTCCTTACGAGCAGTACTTC. This sequence joins TRBV4-3 and TRBJ2-7; 8 bases agree with TRBD1. This CDR3 has 17 residues. The V gene's germline CDR1 is LGHNA and CDR2 YSLEER. With V trimmed by 0 bases and J by 4 bases, 11 bases remained unmatched.

V usage is TRBV5-3 and J usage is TRBJ1-2; 7 positions agree with TRBD1. TRBV5-3 has ORF status, its function being uncertain. The CDR3 length is 15 residues. The V gene end was trimmed by 4 bases and the J gene end by 1 base; junction bases not matched to a gene: 7. CDR3 bases: TGTGCCAGAAGCCTGGGACAGACGATTAACTATGGCTACACCTTC. As protein: CARSLGQTINYGYTF.

The chain couples TRBV5-6 to TRBJ2-5; D is possibly TRBD2 (7 bases). Germline V lookup: CDR1 SGHDT, CDR2 YYEEEE. The CDR3 is 18 residues long. V shed 2 bases and J shed 2 bases, with 22 bases lying between them. The CDR3 coding sequence is TGTGCCAGCAGCTTTGCCCCCGGGGGGACACCACATCAAGAGACCCAGTACTTC. Amino acid sequence: CASSFAPGGTPHQETQYF.

There are a few counts of this clone. The chain carries TRBV2 and TRBJ2-1; perhaps TRBD2 as D (5 bases). CDR1 and CDR2 from the germline V gene are SNHLY and FYNNEI. V was pared by 6 bases and J by 7 bases, with 13 bases between. The CDR3 sequence is 13 residues long. CDR3 sequence (DNA): TGTGCCAGCAGGGACTCCGGTGGAAATGAGCAGTTCTTC. This codes for CASRDSGGNEQFF.

V usage is TRBV7-2 and J usage is TRBJ2-3; D is possibly TRBD2 (7 bases). The germline V gene encodes CDR1 SGHTA and CDR2 FQGNSA. Trimming removed 5 bases from V and 7 bases from J, with 19 bases in between. The CDR3 covers 15 residues. This CDR3 is CASSPTSRGGNTQYF. The CDR3, as DNA: TGTGCCAGCAGCCCTACCTCCAGGGGAGGGAATACGCAGTATTTT.